The TCR beta chain under discussion was sequenced for a study of CD8 T cells in Susac syndrome. CDR1 and CDR2 (germline): MNHEY, SMNVEV (reference sequence). Trimming cost V 6 bases and J 1 base; bases outside gene matches: 7. CDR3 length equals 15 residues. In this sample, this clonotype turned up once. Random hexamers were used to reverse transcribe the RNA input (about 0.5 to 1 ug). MiXCR, run by TCRdb on the immunoSEQ multiplex PCR reads, gives a single entry per CDR3 protein. The table includes around 190,000 distinct CDR3 sequences, roughly 94% detected once. The authors sequenced TCR beta from blood CD8+ and CD4+ T cells.

What was sequenced was CD4+ T cells from PBMCs. This receptor was identified in a human donor in good health. The V and J genes are TRBV27 and TRBJ2-5; 8 bases agree with TRBD2. The CDR3 protein is CASRSPGGAQETQYF. The CDR3 region has the DNA TGTGCCAGCAGGTCCCCCGGGGGGGCCCAAGAGACCCAGTACTTC.